The 23 T cell receptor beta chains below all came from one sample that was sequenced in a study of technical replicates of blood from several donors (dated by TCRdb to between 2016 and 2019). Library construction relied on the immunoSEQ multiplex PCR assay. The clones in this table, taken by TCRdb from immuneACCESS, are in-frame only. Not every clone is retained; where verified, under half of the shortfall comes from an unresolved V gene, and the cause of the rest is unknown. The sample has about 82,000 clones on record, 91% of them singletons. Clones ranked in the top ten supply approximately 0.39% of the sample. The sample taken for sequencing was T cells isolated from PBMCs. The receptors stem from a human donor in good health.

The chain recombines TRBV5-1 with TRBJ2-3; 9 bases line up with TRBD2. The CDR3 is 19 amino acids. Trimming at V came to 1 base and at J to 0 bases, leaving 12 bases not matched to a gene. The germline gives CDR1 SGHRS, CDR2 YFSETQ. The CDR3 here is CASSLRLAERLSSTDTQYF. CDR3 nucleotide sequence: TGCGCCAGCAGCTTGAGACTAGCGGAGAGACTATCTAGCACAGATACGCAGTATTTT.

This chain links TRBV27 with TRBJ2-1, with 12 bases that match TRBD2. CDR3 length equals 17 residues. Germline CDR1 is MNHEY and CDR2 is SMNVEV (reference sequence). Trimming at V came to 5 bases and at J to 7 bases, leaving 12 bases not matched to a gene. CDR3 nucleotides: TGTGCCAGCAGTCTAAGCCTAGGACTAGCGGGAAGTAATGAGCAGTTCTTC. Residues: CASSLSLGLAGSNEQFF.

This clone was detected once. The chain employs TRBV10-1 and TRBJ2-7; possible D gene TRBD2, 6 bases. The germline V gene has CDR1 WNHNN and CDR2 SYGVQD (reference sequence). The CDR3 runs to 15 residues. V gave up 4 bases and J gave up 12 bases, with 25 bases separating them. This chain's CDR3 is CASSATGDSLRRGYF. The CDR3 nucleotides are TGCGCCAGCAGTGCTACGGGGGATAGCCTCCGGAGAGGGTACTTC.

This chain joins TRBV9 and TRBJ2-5, with 7 bases that match TRBD1. CDR1 and CDR2 from the germline V gene are SGDLS and YYNGEE. This CDR3 spans 14 amino acids. The V gene end was trimmed by 0 bases and the J gene end by 4 bases; junction bases not matched to a gene: 3. As DNA, the CDR3 is TGTGCCAGCAGCGTAGAGACAGGGAGAGAGACCCAGTACTTC. Its protein is CASSVETGRETQYF. Variable domain in full (rest from reference TRBV9 and TRBJ2-5): DSGVTQTPKHLITATGQRVTLRCSPRSGDLSVYWYQQSLDQGLQFLIQYYNGEERAKGNILERFSAQQFPDLHSELNLSSLELGDSALYFCASSVETGRETQYFGPGTRLLVL.

The table lists this clone with a count of one. J is TRBJ2-7 and V is TRBV11-2; D remains unclear. The CDR3 has 15 residues. Germline V gene data show CDR1 as SGHAT and CDR2 as FQNNGV. The V end was cut by 0 bases, the J end by 1 base, with 10 bases between. This CDR3 is CASSLESVYSYEQYF. Here the CDR3 DNA reads TGTGCCAGCAGCTTAGAATCGGTCTATTCCTACGAGCAGTACTTC.

This sequence joins TRBV25-1 and TRBJ1-3; 10 bases are shared with TRBD1. Germline CDR1 MGHDK, CDR2 SYGVNS. The CDR3 spans 15 residues. Trimming cost V 2 bases and J 4 bases; bases outside gene matches: 2. CDR3 in DNA: TGTGCCAGCAGTGAACAGGGACAGGGGGGAAACACCATATATTTT. This codes for CASSEQGQGGNTIYF.

DNA of the CDR3: TGTGCCCCCAGGGGAGGGACTGAAGCTTTCTTT. Translation: CAPRGGTEAFF. The chain uses TRBV2 and TRBJ1-1; tentative D call: TRBD1 (6 bases). The germline gives CDR1 SNHLY, CDR2 FYNNEI. V lost 11 bases, J lost 5 bases, and 12 bases lay in between. The CDR3 length is 11 residues.

The rearrangement links TRBV7-6 to TRBJ2-5; 7 bases line up with TRBD2. The J segment lost 8 bases and the V segment lost 0 bases, leaving 6 bases of the junction unmatched. This CDR3 comprises 14 residues. CDR1 is SGHVS and CDR2 is FNYEAQ in the germline V gene. The DNA of the CDR3 is TGTGCCAGCAGCTTAGCGCTGGGGGGGGATACCCAGTACTTC. It yields the protein CASSLALGGDTQYF. Combining the CDR3 with reference TRBV7-6 and TRBJ2-5 gives the whole variable domain GAGVSQSPRYKVTKRGQDVALRCDPISGHVSLYWYRQALGQGPEFLTYFNYEAQQDKSGLPNDRFSAERPEGSISTLTIQRTEQRDSAMYRCASSLALGGDTQYFGPGTRLLVL.

The CDR3 DNA follows: TGTGCCAGCAGCTTAGCTGGGACAGGGAGCACAGATACGCAGTATTTT. This sequence encodes CASSLAGTGSTDTQYF. The V and J genes are TRBV7-9 and TRBJ2-3, with 9 bases matching TRBD1. The germline gives CDR1 SEHNR, CDR2 FQNEAQ (reference sequence). V shed 0 bases and J 0 bases; nucleotides not matched to a gene: 1. The CDR3 spans 16 residues.

This clone showed up just a few times. This chain uses TRBV6-1 with TRBJ2-7; weak D call: TRBD2 (6 bases). Germline V lookup: CDR1 MNHNS, CDR2 SASEGT. The CDR3 spans 15 residues. V shed 4 bases and J shed 4 bases, with 17 bases lying between them. CDR3 in DNA: TGTGCCAGCAGTGCCGGGACTCTAGGGAGTTACGAGCAGTACTTC. Translating gives CASSAGTLGSYEQYF.

This chain connects TRBV2 to TRBJ2-1, with D possibly TRBD2 on 5 matching bases. V lost 10 bases to trimming and J lost 8 bases, with 12 bases between them. Germline CDR1 is SNHLY and CDR2 is FYNNEI. The CDR3 length is 11 residues. CDR3 residues: CATRVGDEQFF. For the CDR3, the DNA is TGTGCCACGAGGGTTGGGGATGAGCAGTTCTTC.

Here the CDR3 DNA reads TGTGCCAGCAGGAGATACACTGAAGCTTTCTTT. As protein: CASRRYTEAFF. The rearrangement uses TRBV28 and TRBJ1-1; D call uncertain. Trimming removed 6 bases at V and 3 bases at J, with 5 bases between. The CDR3 contains 11 residues. Germline V gene sequence: CDR1 MDHEN, CDR2 SYDVKM.

V is TRBV6-5 and J is TRBJ1-1; no definite D call. There are 11 residues in the CDR3. Germline V gene sequence: CDR1 MNHEY, CDR2 SVGAGI. V lost 2 bases and J lost 11, with 9 bases in between. CDR3 protein: CASSYLKEAFF. The CDR3 DNA reads as TGTGCCAGCAGTTACCTAAAGGAGGCTTTCTTT.

CDR3 sequence reads: CASRREGTDTQYF. CDR3 DNA sequence: TGTGCCAGCAGGCGGGAGGGTACAGATACGCAGTATTTT. The chain has TRBV6-5 and TRBJ2-3; 9 nucleotides match TRBD2. Germline V gene data show CDR1 as MNHEY and CDR2 as SVGAGI. V trimming: 6 bases; J trimming: 3 bases; junction bases outside the gene matches: 1. The CDR3 length is 13 residues.

The V call is TRBV10-1, the J call TRBJ2-2; TRBD1 agrees at 9 bases. This CDR3 has 14 residues. In germline, CDR1 is WNHNN, CDR2 SYGVQD (reference sequence). V was clipped by 11 bases and J by 7 bases; unmatched bases: 11. The CDR3 DNA reads TGCGCCCGAAACAGGGGGCGCCCGGGCGGGGAGCTGTTTTTT. Protein sequence: CARNRGRPGGELFF.

The rearrangement links TRBV27 to TRBJ1-2; the D gene is possibly TRBD1 (5 bases). CDR1 and CDR2 (germline): MNHEY, SMNVEV (reference sequence). This CDR3 has 14 residues. The germline V and J ends were trimmed by 5 bases and 3 bases, with 13 bases remaining between them. The CDR3 sequence is CASSLLGGDYGYTF. The CDR3 DNA sequence: TGTGCCAGCAGTCTCTTGGGGGGAGACTATGGCTACACCTTC.

V usage is TRBV18 and J usage is TRBJ2-7; D unresolved. V lost 3 bases to trimming and J lost 0 bases, with 9 bases between them. Looked up from germline, CDR1 is KGHSH and CDR2 is LQKENI. The CDR3 is 14 amino acids. The CDR3 DNA reads as TGTGCCAGCTCACCCCCGGTAGCCTCCTACGAGCAGTACTTC. Translation gives CASSPPVASYEQYF.

The CDR3 DNA sequence: TGCGCCAGCAGCCTGGGACTAGCGGGAGGCGGGGAGCTGTTTTTT. It translates to CASSLGLAGGGELFF. The chain is built from TRBV4-3 and TRBJ2-2; 15 bases are shared with TRBD2. The V segment lost 4 bases and the J segment 7 bases; nucleotides outside the gene matches: 1. The V gene's germline CDR1 is LGHNA and CDR2 YSLEER. The CDR3 is 15 amino acids.

The chain employs TRBV19 and TRBJ1-1, with a possible D match to TRBD1 (6 bases). From germline, CDR1 is LNHDA and CDR2 SQIVND (reference sequence). V was trimmed by 2 bases and J by 7 bases, leaving 8 bases between them. The CDR3 is 12 residues long. CDR3 in amino acids: CASSITQGEAFF. The CDR3, as DNA: TGTGCCAGTAGTATAACACAGGGTGAAGCTTTCTTT.

This chain links TRBV18 with TRBJ2-1, with D unclear. The V end was cut by 0 bases, the J end by 0 bases, with 12 bases between. Germline V gene lookup returns CDR1 KGHSH and CDR2 LQKENI. The CDR3 is 17 amino acids. In DNA, the CDR3 is TGTGCCAGCTCACCACCCTTAGCCCTTGGCTCCTACAATGAGCAGTTCTTC. Translated, it gives CASSPPLALGSYNEQFF. The full variable domain, with the rest looked up from reference TRBV18 and TRBJ2-1, is NAGVMQNPRHLVRRRGQEARLRCSPMKGHSHVYWYRQLPEEGLKFMVYLQKENIIDESGMPKERFSAEFPKEGPSILRIQQVVRGDSAAYFCASSPPLALGSYNEQFFGPGTRLTVL.

The chain couples TRBV19 to TRBJ1-2, with D unresolved. V lost 7 bases, J lost 4 bases, and 13 bases lay in between. Germline-derived CDR1 and CDR2 are LNHDA and SQIVND (reference sequence). This CDR3 contains 13 residues. In nucleotides, the CDR3 is TGTGCCAGTAATTCGGGGTCGGGCTATGGCTACACCTTC. Amino acid sequence: CASNSGSGYGYTF. Full variable domain (outside the CDR3, taken from reference TRBV19 and TRBJ1-2): DGGITQSPKYLFRKEGQNVTLSCEQNLNHDAMYWYRQDPGQGLRLIYYSQIVNDFQKGDIAEGYSVSREKKESFPLTVTSAQKNPTAFYLCASNSGSGYGYTFGSGTRLTVV.

This clone was observed once. In nucleotides, the CDR3 is TGTGCCAGCAGTCAAAACACAGATACGCAGTATTTT. Protein sequence: CASSQNTDTQYF. This chain connects TRBV6-5 to TRBJ2-3, with D unclear. Germline CDR1 MNHEY, CDR2 SVGAGI. The V end was cut by 5 bases, the J end by 2 bases, with 5 bases between. The CDR3 is 12 amino acids.

The CDR3 loop reads CASSLQSDYGYTF. The DNA of the CDR3 is TGCGCCAGCAGCTTGCAGTCTGACTATGGCTACACCTTC. The V and J genes are TRBV5-1 and TRBJ1-2, with D unresolved. CDR1 is SGHRS, CDR2 YFSETQ, per germline. The CDR3 is 13 residues long. V dropped 1 base and J dropped 3 bases, with 7 bases sitting between them.